This TCR beta chain was observed in a study of T cells after yellow fever vaccination (dated by TCRdb to 2018 to 2020). For the study in its entirety: Libraries from fractions with low cell numbers were prepared with the SMART-Seq v4 Ultra Low Input RNA kit. Bulk PBMC replicates and cell subsets were isolated from blood drawn at multiple timepoints before and after both primary and secondary immunization. To track T-cell clones before and after primary and booster YFV17D yellow fever vaccination, bulk TCR alpha and beta repertoires were sequenced longitudinally. Two healthy male donors, one aged 18 to 30 and one aged 30 to 40 years, made up the cohort.

Concerning this clonotype itself: The antigen it binds to is not known. The record has no base qualities; no much larger clone is one base away.

The paper as a whole reports these results and caveats: FACS-sorted repertoires could contain abundant contaminating clonotypes from the bulk population, so computational filtering was required. The secondary T-cell response was weaker than the primary response but faster, peaking on day 5 instead of day 15. A small fraction of clonotypes appeared in both the CD4 and CD8 compartments, likely as a result of convergent recombination. Most clones expanded after primary vaccination were re-detected after the booster (around 96% of CD4 and 88% of CD8), suggesting broad memory maintenance. The study included only two donors, which limits how far the findings can be generalized.

This specimen's treatment or condition label, interpreted: live attenuated yellow fever vaccine strain. PBMCs were isolated from peripheral blood using a standard Ficoll-Paque protocol. CD4 and CD8 T-cell fractions were isolated with Dynabeads CD4 and CD8 positive selection kits. TriZol was used to extract RNA from bulk PBMCs, CD4 and CD8 fractions, and dextramer-positive and dextramer-negative fractions. The listed sequencing device is Illumina NovaSeq 6000. TCR cDNA was made using 5'RACE template switching, a step that added a universal primer site and unique molecular identifiers. Priming for cDNA synthesis came from both the TCR alpha and TCR beta constant segments. Libraries were amplified in two PCR steps, with sample barcodes and sequencing adapters added in the second step. Sequencing of libraries was done on Illumina HiSeq 2500 (2x100 bp) or NovaSeq (2x150 bp). Concerning the study's data processing: MIGEC handled demultiplexing of reads and collapsing into UMI consensus sequences, while MiXCR performed V(D)J alignment. Using edgeR on replicate PBMC samples, clonotypes were called vaccine-responding if FDR was below 0.01 and the log2 fold change was above 5 up to day 15. CD4 or CD8 identity was assigned to each bulk clonotype according to whether the clonotype was present at higher abundance in the sequenced CD4 repertoire or the sequenced CD8 repertoire. In TCRdb, the public reads were trimmed at Q25 with fastp and aligned with MiXCR, with productive beta chains retained. Rows are combined by CDR3 protein, so each entry shows the most common genes and DNA. The V and J calls, along with clone size, are taken from TCRdb and not from the paper's own processing. This sample lists just over 250,000 distinct CDR3 sequences; about 5.2% were detected once. The ten largest make up around 3.5% of the sample.

There are 14 amino acids in the CDR3, from cysteine to phenylalanine inclusive. CDR3 DNA is the only sequence kept; it has 42 bases, read in frame from the first base. According to the germline V gene, CDR1 reads SGHRS and CDR2 reads YFSETQ. Between the V and J ends, shortened by 4 bases and 7 bases respectively, the junction contains 14 bases. This clonotype originated in a man aged 18 to 35 who received the YFV17D yellow fever vaccine. This sequence uses TRBV5-1 and TRBJ2-2; the D gene lacks a confident call. The specimen was CD4+ T cells sorted from PBMCs, collected on the day of the yellow fever booster vaccination. In nucleotide form, the sequence is TGCGCCAGCAGCCTTGACACCGAAGGCGGGGAGCTGTTTTTT. Protein translation: CASSLDTEGGELFF.